This TCR beta chain emerged from a study of blood T cell repertoires in COVID-19. V lost 1 base to trimming and J lost 3 bases; unmatched junction nucleotides: 5. CDR1 is SGHTA, CDR2 FQGNSA, per germline. CDR3 length: 15 amino acids. As handled by the study authors: It was from reference gene primer amplification that nucleated cell counts were estimated. Clones were sequenced by immunoSEQ multiplex PCR, and TCRdb holds only the in-frame ones, with some missing. The DNA was the basis for D and trimming; V, J and clone size are from that table. This table holds about 410,000 clones, around nine tenths found once. Seattle patients were enrolled during active infection and followed longitudinally.

This receptor was taken from a woman aged 40 to 50 with COVID-19, enrolled during active disease. The rearrangement uses TRBV7-2 and TRBJ1-1; 7 nucleotides match TRBD1. What was sequenced was peripheral blood. CDR3 nucleotide sequence: TGTGCCAGCAGCTTAGAGGGGGCGCCCGACACTGAAGCTTTCTTT. It codes for CASSLEGAPDTEAFF. The full variable domain, completed using reference TRBV7-2 and TRBJ1-1, is GAGVSQSPSNKVTEKGKDVELRCDPISGHTALYWYRQSLGQGLEFLIYFQGNSAPDKSGLPSDRFSAERTGGSVSTLTIQRTQQEDSAVYLCASSLEGAPDTEAFFGQGTRLTVV.